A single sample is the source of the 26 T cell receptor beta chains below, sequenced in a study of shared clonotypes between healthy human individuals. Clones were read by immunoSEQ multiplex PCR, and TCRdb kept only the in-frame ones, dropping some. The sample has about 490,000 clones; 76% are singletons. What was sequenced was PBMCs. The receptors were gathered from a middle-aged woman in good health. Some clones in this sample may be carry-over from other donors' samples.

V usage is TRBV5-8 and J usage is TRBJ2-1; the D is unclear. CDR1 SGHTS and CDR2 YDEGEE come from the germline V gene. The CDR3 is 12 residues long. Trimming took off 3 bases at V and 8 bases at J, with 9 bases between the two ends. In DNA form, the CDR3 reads TGTGCCAGCAGCTCTGTCTCGGATGAGCAGTTCTTC. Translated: CASSSVSDEQFF.

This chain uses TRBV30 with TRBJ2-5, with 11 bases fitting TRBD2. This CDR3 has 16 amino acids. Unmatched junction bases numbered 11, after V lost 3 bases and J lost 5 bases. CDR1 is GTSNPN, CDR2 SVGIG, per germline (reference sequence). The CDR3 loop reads CAWRPPLAGVWETQYF. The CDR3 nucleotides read TGTGCCTGGAGACCTCCACTAGCGGGAGTCTGGGAGACCCAGTACTTC.

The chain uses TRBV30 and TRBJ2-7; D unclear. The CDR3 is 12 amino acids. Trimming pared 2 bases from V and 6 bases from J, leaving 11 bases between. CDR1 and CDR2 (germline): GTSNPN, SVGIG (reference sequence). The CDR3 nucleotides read TGTGCCTGGAGTCCTGCCAGCATCGAGCAGTACTTC. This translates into CAWSPASIEQYF.

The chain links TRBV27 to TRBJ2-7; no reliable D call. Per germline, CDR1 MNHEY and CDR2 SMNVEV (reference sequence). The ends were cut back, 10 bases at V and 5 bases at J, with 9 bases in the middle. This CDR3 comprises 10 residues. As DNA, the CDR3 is TGTGCCACCCCTTCCAACGAGCAGTACTTC. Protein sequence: CATPSNEQYF.

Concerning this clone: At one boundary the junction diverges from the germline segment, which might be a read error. CDR3 sequence: CVSSPLGGPSSGNTIYF. CDR3 sequence (DNA): TGCGTCAGCAGCCCCCTAGGGGGGCCAAGCTCTGGAAACACCATATATTTT. The chain combines TRBV5-1 with TRBJ1-3; tentative D call: TRBD1 (6 bases). CDR1 is SGHRS and CDR2 is YFSETQ in the germline V gene. This CDR3 spans 17 amino acids.

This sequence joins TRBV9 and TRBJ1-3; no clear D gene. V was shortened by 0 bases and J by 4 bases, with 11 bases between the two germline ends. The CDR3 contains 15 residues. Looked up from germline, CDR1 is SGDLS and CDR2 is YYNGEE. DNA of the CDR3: TGTGCCAGCAGCGTAGATCTAGGTCGGGGAAACACCATATATTTT. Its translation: CASSVDLGRGNTIYF.

In nucleotides, the CDR3 is TGTGCCACCAGCATCCTCGACAGGGAGGAGACCCAGTACTTC. Protein: CATSILDREETQYF. The V and J genes are TRBV15 and TRBJ2-5; 7 bases are shared with TRBD1. V trimming: 4 bases; J trimming: 5 bases; junction bases outside the gene matches: 7. Germline values: CDR1 LNHNV, CDR2 YYDKDF (reference sequence). The CDR3 is made up of 14 amino acids.

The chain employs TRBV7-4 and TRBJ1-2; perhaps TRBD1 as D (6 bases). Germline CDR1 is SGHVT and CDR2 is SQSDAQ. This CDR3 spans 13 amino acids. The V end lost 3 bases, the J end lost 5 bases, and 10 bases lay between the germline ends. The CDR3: CASSFWTDYGYTF. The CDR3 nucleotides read TGTGCCAGCAGCTTCTGGACAGATTATGGCTACACCTTC.

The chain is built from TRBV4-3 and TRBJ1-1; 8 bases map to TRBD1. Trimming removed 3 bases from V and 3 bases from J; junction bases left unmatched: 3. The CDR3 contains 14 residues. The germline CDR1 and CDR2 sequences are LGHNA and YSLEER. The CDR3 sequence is CASSQMTGDTEAFF. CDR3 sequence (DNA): TGCGCCAGCAGCCAGATGACAGGGGACACTGAAGCTTTCTTT.

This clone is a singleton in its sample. CDR3 sequence: CAITGQGFYEQYF. The CDR3 DNA is TGTGCCATCACGGGACAGGGTTTCTACGAGCAGTACTTC. V is TRBV10-3 and J is TRBJ2-5, with 9 bases aligning to TRBD1. The J call may be wrong; the DNA end is better matched by TRBJ2-7. Germline V gene lookup returns CDR1 ENHRY and CDR2 SYGVKD. CDR3 length equals 13 residues.

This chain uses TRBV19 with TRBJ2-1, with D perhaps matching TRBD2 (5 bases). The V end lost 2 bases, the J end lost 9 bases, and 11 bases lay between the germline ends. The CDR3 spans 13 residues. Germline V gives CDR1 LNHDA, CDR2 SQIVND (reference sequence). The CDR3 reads CASSIRAAGEQFF. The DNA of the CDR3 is TGTGCCAGTAGTATACGGGCTGCGGGTGAGCAGTTCTTC.

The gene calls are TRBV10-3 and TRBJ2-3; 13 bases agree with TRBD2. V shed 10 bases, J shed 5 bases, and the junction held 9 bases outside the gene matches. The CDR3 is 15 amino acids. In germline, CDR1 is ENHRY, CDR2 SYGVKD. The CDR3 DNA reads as TGTGCCACCTCGAGCGGACTAGCGGGAGTAGATACGCAGTATTTT. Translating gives CATSSGLAGVDTQYF.

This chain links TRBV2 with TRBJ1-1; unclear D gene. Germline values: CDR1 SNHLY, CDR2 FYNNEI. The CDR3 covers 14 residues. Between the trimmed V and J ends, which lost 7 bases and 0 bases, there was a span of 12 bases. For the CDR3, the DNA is TGTGCCAGCAACTCTAGGAGGATGAACACTGAAGCTTTCTTT. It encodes CASNSRRMNTEAFF.

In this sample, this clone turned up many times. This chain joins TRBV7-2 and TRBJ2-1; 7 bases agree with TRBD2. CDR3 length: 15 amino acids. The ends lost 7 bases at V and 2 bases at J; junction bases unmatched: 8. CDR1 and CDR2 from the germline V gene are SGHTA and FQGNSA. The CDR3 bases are TGTGCCAGCACGGGGGGAACGGGAACCTACAATGAGCAGTTCTTC. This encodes CASTGGTGTYNEQFF.

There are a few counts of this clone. The CDR3, as DNA: TGTGCCAGCTCGTTGGACAGGGGACGGAACAATCAGCCCCAGCATTTT. This gives the protein CASSLDRGRNNQPQHF. The chain recombines TRBV18 with TRBJ1-5, with 9 bases identical to TRBD1. This CDR3 is built from 16 residues. CDR1 is KGHSH, CDR2 LQKENI, per germline. The J segment lost 3 bases and the V segment lost 6 bases, leaving 9 bases of the junction unmatched.

The CDR3 DNA sequence: TGTGCCAGCAGTGAATTTGGGAGATACTCCTACAATGAGCAGTTCTTC. As protein: CASSEFGRYSYNEQFF. The J gene is TRBJ2-1, the V gene TRBV6-1; D perhaps matches TRBD2 (5 bases). V lost 2 bases and J lost 0, with 11 bases in between. This CDR3 is 16 amino acids long. Germline V gene sequence: CDR1 MNHNS, CDR2 SASEGT.

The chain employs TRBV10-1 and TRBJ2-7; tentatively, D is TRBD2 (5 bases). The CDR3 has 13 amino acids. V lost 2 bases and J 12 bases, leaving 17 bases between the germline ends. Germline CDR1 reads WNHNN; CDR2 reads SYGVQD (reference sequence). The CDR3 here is CASSEPGNSGVYF. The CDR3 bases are TGCGCCAGCAGTGAGCCGGGAAACTCGGGTGTGTACTTC.

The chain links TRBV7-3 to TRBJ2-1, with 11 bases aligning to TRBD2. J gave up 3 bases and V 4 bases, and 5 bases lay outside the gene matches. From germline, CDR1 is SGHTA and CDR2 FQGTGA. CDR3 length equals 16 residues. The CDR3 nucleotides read TGTGCCAGCAGCTCCGCTGGACTAGCGGGCTACAATGAGCAGTTCTTC. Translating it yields CASSSAGLAGYNEQFF.

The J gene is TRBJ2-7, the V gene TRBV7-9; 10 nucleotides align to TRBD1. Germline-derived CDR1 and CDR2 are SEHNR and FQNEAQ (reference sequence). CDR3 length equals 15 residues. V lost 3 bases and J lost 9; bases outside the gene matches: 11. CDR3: CASSFSGTGAPRQYF. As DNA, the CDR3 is TGTGCCAGCAGCTTCTCCGGGACAGGGGCGCCACGGCAGTACTTC.

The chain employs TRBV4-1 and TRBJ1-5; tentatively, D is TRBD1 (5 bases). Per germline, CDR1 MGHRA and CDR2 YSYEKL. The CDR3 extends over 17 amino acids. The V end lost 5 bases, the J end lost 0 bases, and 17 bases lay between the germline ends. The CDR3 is CASSTARDRGSNQPQHF. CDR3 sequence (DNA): TGCGCCAGCAGCACGGCTAGGGACCGAGGTAGCAATCAGCCCCAGCATTTT.

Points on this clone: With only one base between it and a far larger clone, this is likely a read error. The CDR3 region is CASSFRVGGYEQYF. CDR3 coding DNA: TGCGCCAGCAGCTTTCGAGTGGGAGGGTACGAGCAGTACTTC. This chain uses TRBV5-1 with TRBJ2-7, with 7 bases lining up with TRBD2. In germline, CDR1 is SGHRS, CDR2 YFSETQ. J was trimmed by 4 bases and V by 2 bases; bases with no gene match: 6. The CDR3 length is 14 residues.

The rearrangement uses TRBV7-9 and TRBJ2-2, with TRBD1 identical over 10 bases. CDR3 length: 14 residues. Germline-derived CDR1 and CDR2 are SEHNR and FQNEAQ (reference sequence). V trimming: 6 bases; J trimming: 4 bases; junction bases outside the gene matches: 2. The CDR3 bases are TGTGCCAGCAGTTGGACAGGGGGCACCGGGGAGCTGTTTTTT. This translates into CASSWTGGTGELFF.

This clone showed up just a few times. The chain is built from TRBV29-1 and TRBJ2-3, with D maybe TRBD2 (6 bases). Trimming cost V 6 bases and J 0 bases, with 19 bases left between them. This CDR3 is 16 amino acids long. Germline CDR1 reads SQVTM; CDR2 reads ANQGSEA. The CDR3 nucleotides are TGCAGCGTCACCCCTTGGGACTCCCTAAGCACAGATACGCAGTATTTT. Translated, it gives CSVTPWDSLSTDTQYF.

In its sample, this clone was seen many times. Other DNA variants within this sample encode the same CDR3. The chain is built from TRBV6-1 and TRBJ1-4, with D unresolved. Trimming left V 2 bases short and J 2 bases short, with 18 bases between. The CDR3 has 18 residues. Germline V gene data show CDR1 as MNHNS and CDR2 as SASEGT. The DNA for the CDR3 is TGTGCCAGCAGTGAAATCCTACCCCTCGGACGGACTAATGAAAAACTGTTTTTT. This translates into CASSEILPLGRTNEKLFF.

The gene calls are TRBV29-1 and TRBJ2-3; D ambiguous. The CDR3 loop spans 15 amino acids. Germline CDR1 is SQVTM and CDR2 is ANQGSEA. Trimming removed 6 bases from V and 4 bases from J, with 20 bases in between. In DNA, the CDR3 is TGCAGCGTCGATAACCGGACGGTGTGGGCAGATACGCAGTATTTT. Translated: CSVDNRTVWADTQYF.

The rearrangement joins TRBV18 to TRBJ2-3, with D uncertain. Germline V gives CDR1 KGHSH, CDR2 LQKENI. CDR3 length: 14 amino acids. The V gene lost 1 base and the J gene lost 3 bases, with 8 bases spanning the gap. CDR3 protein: CASSPRVGTDTQYF. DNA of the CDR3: TGTGCCAGCTCACCACGGGTGGGAACAGATACGCAGTATTTT.